These 14 T cell receptor beta chains came from one sample sequenced in a study of early T cells in non-severe SARS-CoV-2 infection. TCRdb re-called the 5' RACE reads through MiXCR, storing one row per CDR3 protein. Found here are approximately 65,000 distinct CDR3 sequences, over 9% of them singletons; the top ten hold about 2.7%. This specimen consisted of whole blood, obtained at baseline. The receptors shown here come from an adult who was a healthcare worker with PCR-confirmed SARS-CoV-2 infection or an uninfected control (not recorded which).

In this sample, this clonotype turned up a few times. The V and J genes are TRBV3-1 and TRBJ2-1; 8 bases are shared with TRBD1. The trim removed 6 bases at V and 9 bases at J, leaving 1 base unmatched. Germline V gives CDR1 LGHDT, CDR2 YNNKEL (reference sequence). The CDR3 has 11 residues. The CDR3 loop is CASRDRVEQFF. CDR3 in DNA: TGTGCCAGCAGGGACAGGGTTGAGCAGTTCTTC.

In its sample, this clonotype was seen a few times. The CDR3: CASSPNRIYNEQFF. The CDR3 DNA follows: TGTGCCAGCTCACCAAACAGGATCTACAATGAGCAGTTCTTC. The V gene is TRBV18, the J gene TRBJ2-1; perhaps TRBD1 as D (5 bases). The CDR3 has 14 residues. Trimming cost V 2 bases and J 3 bases, with 8 bases left between them. CDR1 is KGHSH, CDR2 LQKENI, per germline.

This clonotype was counted ten times or more. This chain joins TRBV12-3 or TRBV12-4 and TRBJ1-1; TRBD1 is a possible D gene (5 bases). CDR3 length: 15 amino acids. V lost 5 bases, J lost 0 bases, and 13 bases lay in between. CDR3 amino acids: CASSPRVTMNTEAFF. The CDR3 DNA reads TGTGCCAGCAGTCCCAGGGTAACAATGAACACTGAAGCTTTCTTT.

Ten or more counts support this clonotype. The chain has TRBV2 and TRBJ1-1, with a tentative D call TRBD1 (5 bases). Trimming pared 7 bases from V and 1 base from J, leaving 16 bases between. This CDR3 comprises 15 residues. Per germline, CDR1 SNHLY and CDR2 FYNNEI. The CDR3, as DNA: TGTGCCAGCACCGAGTCGGGGCAGGGGAACACTGAAGCTTTCTTT. Encoded protein: CASTESGQGNTEAFF.

This clonotype showed up just a few times. The chain is built from TRBV20-1 and TRBJ2-7; 7 bases are shared with TRBD1. After removal of 6 bases from V and 5 bases from J, the junction contained 7 bases not matched to a gene. CDR1 DFQATT and CDR2 SNEGSKA come from the germline V gene (reference sequence). The CDR3 loop spans 12 amino acids. The CDR3 nucleotides read TGCAGTGCCTCACCACAGGGGAACGAGCAGTACTTC. This encodes CSASPQGNEQYF.

This clonotype is categorized as medium-sized. The genes are TRBV7-9 and TRBJ1-4; 11 bases are a match to TRBD1. Per germline, CDR1 SEHNR and CDR2 FQNEAQ (reference sequence). The trim removed 4 bases at V and 5 bases at J, leaving 6 bases unmatched. This CDR3 comprises 16 residues. Here the CDR3 DNA reads TGTGCCAGCAGCTCCCCCGGGACAGGGGGGAATGAAAAACTGTTTTTT. This sequence encodes CASSSPGTGGNEKLFF.

This clonotype was found a few times. The rearrangement links TRBV29-1 to TRBJ2-1; 7 nucleotides align to TRBD1. Per germline, CDR1 SQVTM and CDR2 ANQGSEA. CDR3 size: 16 residues. V dropped 1 base and J dropped 2; count of bases not matched to a gene: 8. DNA for the CDR3: TGCAGCGTTGAAGGGGAGACAGGGATGACCTACAATGAGCAGTTCTTC. Translation: CSVEGETGMTYNEQFF.

This clonotype was recorded a few times. The chain links TRBV4-1 to TRBJ1-1, with no clear D. Trimming removed 0 bases at V and 1 base at J, with 9 bases between. Germline lookup yields CDR1 MGHRA and CDR2 YSYEKL. The CDR3 has 15 residues. CDR3 sequence: CASSQDGRQNTEAFF. CDR3 DNA: TGCGCCAGCAGCCAAGATGGCCGACAGAACACTGAAGCTTTCTTT.

V usage is TRBV7-6 and J usage is TRBJ2-5, with a tentative D call TRBD2 (6 bases). Germline V gene data show CDR1 as SGHVS and CDR2 as FNYEAQ. The CDR3 is made up of 16 amino acids. Trimming removed 1 base from V and 2 bases from J, with 14 bases in between. This CDR3 reads CASSLGQGLGQETQYF. The CDR3 bases are TGTGCCAGCAGCTTAGGTCAGGGACTTGGGCAAGAGACCCAGTACTTC.

The rearrangement joins TRBV7-2 to TRBJ2-3; D is tentatively TRBD1 or TRBD2 (5 bases each). Germline V CDR1 and CDR2: SGHTA, FQGNSA. The CDR3 has 14 amino acids. The V and J ends lost 5 bases and 6 bases respectively, with 15 bases between them. The CDR3 DNA reads TGTGCCAGCAGCAGGCCCCCCCGGGGCGATACGCAGTATTTT. Protein sequence: CASSRPPRGDTQYF.

This chain joins TRBV6-5 and TRBJ2-7; 10 bases map to TRBD2. The J segment lost 1 base and the V segment lost 5 bases, leaving 5 bases of the junction unmatched. Germline V CDR1 and CDR2: MNHEY, SVGAGI. CDR3 length: 15 amino acids. The DNA for the CDR3 is TGTGCCAGCAGTCGCGAGCGGGGGGGTTCCTACGAGCAGTACTTC. Amino acids: CASSRERGGSYEQYF.

This clonotype was found many times. This chain uses TRBV13 with TRBJ2-1; 9 positions agree with TRBD2. Germline CDR1 reads PRHDT; CDR2 reads FYEKMQ (reference sequence). V lost 2 bases, J lost 1 base, and 12 bases stayed unmatched. This CDR3 has 19 residues. CDR3 amino acids: CASSLSGGPFTPSYNEQFF. The CDR3 DNA reads TGTGCCAGCAGCTTAAGCGGGGGGCCTTTCACCCCTTCCTACAATGAGCAGTTCTTC.

This clonotype was recorded a few times. The V call is TRBV3-1, the J call TRBJ1-1; 8 bases agree with TRBD1. V lost 2 bases and J lost 3; bases outside the gene matches: 2. The length of the CDR3 is 14 residues. Germline V lookup: CDR1 LGHDT, CDR2 YNNKEL (reference sequence). The CDR3 bases are TGTGCCAGCAGCCAACACAGGGGGTACACTGAAGCTTTCTTT. This codes for CASSQHRGYTEAFF.

V and J are TRBV2 and TRBJ1-2; D might be TRBD1 (5 bases). The CDR3 length is 14 residues. V gave up 1 base and J gave up 7 bases, with 13 bases separating them. CDR1 and CDR2 from the germline V gene are SNHLY and FYNNEI. The CDR3 sequence: CASSEVGGTLGYTF. The CDR3 bases are TGTGCCAGCAGTGAAGTGGGGGGAACCCTTGGCTACACCTTC.